Listed here are 10 T cell receptor beta chains from one sample, sequenced in a study of identical twins. TCRdb re-analysed the 5' RACE reads in MiXCR, keeping a single row per CDR3 protein. The sample yields approximately 350,000 distinct CDR3 sequences, around an eighth seen once. The sample also formed part of further work on yellow fever vaccine responses in identical twins.

Sequencing was done on a sample of CD8+ T cells sorted from blood. The receptors derive from a woman under 30 in good health.

The chain joins TRBV9 to TRBJ2-5; D is perhaps TRBD1 (6 bases). The CDR3 is 13 residues long. The V end was cut by 0 bases, the J end by 5 bases, with 8 bases between. The germline CDR1 and CDR2 sequences are SGDLS and YYNGEE. As DNA, the CDR3 is TGTGCCAGCAGCGTAGACAGGGATGAGACCCAGTACTTC. Translating gives CASSVDRDETQYF.

This clonotype has just a few counts. The chain uses TRBV5-6 and TRBJ2-3; unclear D gene. Germline lookup yields CDR1 SGHDT and CDR2 YYEEEE. The CDR3 contains 17 residues. V was cut by 0 bases and J by 1 base, with 15 bases left in between. CDR3 protein: CASSLVSGLSGTDTQYF. In nucleotides, the CDR3 is TGTGCCAGCAGCTTGGTTAGTGGGTTGTCGGGCACAGATACGCAGTATTTT.

This clonotype has only a few counts. The V gene is TRBV29-1, the J gene TRBJ2-1; 7 bases line up with TRBD2. CDR3 length equals 14 residues. Trimming at V came to 6 bases and at J to 4 bases, leaving 9 bases not matched to a gene. Germline CDR1 SQVTM, CDR2 ANQGSEA. The chain's CDR3 is CSVASGMAYNEQFF. The CDR3 DNA follows: TGCAGCGTCGCCAGCGGGATGGCGTACAATGAGCAGTTCTTC.

This clonotype occurred once. A much larger clone is a single base away; this may be a read error. The chain recombines TRBV12-3 or TRBV12-4 with TRBJ2-3, with D possibly matching TRBD2 (6 bases). This CDR3 comprises 11 residues. The CDR3 DNA reads as TGTGCCGGCAGTTCGGGGGTGGAGCAGTATTTT. This gives the protein CAGSSGVEQYF.

This clonotype was found a few times. V usage is TRBV12-3 or TRBV12-4 and J usage is TRBJ2-7; D not certain. The V end was cut by 2 bases, the J end by 3 bases, with 11 bases between. The CDR3 is 14 amino acids. The CDR3 DNA reads as TGTGCCAGCAGTTTACGATTTAGGCTCTACGAGCAGTACTTC. It codes for CASSLRFRLYEQYF.

This sequence joins TRBV27 and TRBJ1-5; D remains ambiguous. V was cut by 5 bases and J by 4 bases, with 6 bases left in between. This CDR3 contains 12 residues. The V gene's germline CDR1 is MNHEY and CDR2 SMNVEV (reference sequence). The CDR3 here is CASSPPNQPQHF. The CDR3 coding sequence is TGTGCCAGCAGTCCTCCGAATCAGCCCCAGCATTTT.

The genes are TRBV12-5 and TRBJ2-2; D perhaps matches TRBD2 (7 bases). The CDR3 spans 17 residues. The V end lost 5 bases, the J end lost 5 bases, and 21 bases lay between the germline ends. The germline V gene has CDR1 LGHNT and CDR2 FRNRAP. The CDR3 here is CASGPPWRGRGTGELFF. The CDR3 coding sequence is TGTGCTAGTGGTCCGCCCTGGAGGGGGAGGGGTACCGGGGAGCTGTTTTTT.

This clonotype was observed many times. This chain connects TRBV4-1 to TRBJ1-1; D gene uncertain. Germline V gene lookup returns CDR1 MGHRA and CDR2 YSYEKL. The V and J ends lost 4 bases and 6 bases respectively, with 9 bases between them. The CDR3 runs to 12 residues. The chain's CDR3 is CASSPPWSEAFF. The CDR3 DNA sequence: TGCGCCAGCAGCCCCCCCTGGTCTGAAGCTTTCTTT.

Only a few counts were recorded for this clonotype. The chain couples TRBV6-2 or TRBV6-3 to TRBJ2-1, with TRBD2 matching 7 bases. The CDR3 contains 15 residues. V was clipped by 2 bases and J by 1 base; unmatched bases: 2. Germline assignment: CDR1 MNHEY and CDR2 SVGEGT. The CDR3 DNA is TGTGCCAGCAGTTACGCGGGGGAATCCTACAATGAGCAGTTCTTC. Its translation is CASSYAGESYNEQFF.

About this clonotype: This may stem from a read error, because a much larger clone lies one nucleotide away. The J gene is TRBJ2-1, the V gene TRBV12-5; a weak D match, TRBD2 (5 bases). The germline CDR1 and CDR2 sequences are LGHNT and FRNRAP. The CDR3 runs 11 residues. This CDR3 is CAGGLRASQFF. The CDR3 coding sequence is TGTGCTGGTGGTTTGAGGGCCTCGCAGTTCTTC.